This TCR beta chain originates from a study of cytomegalovirus exposure and HLA in healthy donors. Points on this clone: Its antigen remains unidentified.

Whole-study results and caveats: Association of a missense DCLRE1C variant with TCR beta V- and J-gene trimming was reported in a later analysis. Indistinguishable V segments, including TRBV6-2 and TRBV6-3, were excluded. Some TCR beta chains (more than 150 of them) were listed as cytomegalovirus-associated.

The V and J ends lost 7 bases and 2 bases, in that order; junction bases with no gene match: 5. Germline V lookup: CDR1 MNHEY, CDR2 SVGAGI. The CDR3 spans 14 residues. Primers: 60 Vbeta forward and 13 Jbeta reverse. TCRdb's copy holds only in-frame clones and misses some; the assay was immunoSEQ multiplex PCR. The sample consists of around 100,000 clones, approximately 71% of them appearing once. The TCR originated in a woman in her late teens or twenties in good health and CMV-seropositive. Input material: PBMCs. The rearrangement uses TRBV6-5 and TRBJ1-1; 9 positions match TRBD1. Here the CDR3 DNA reads TGTGCCAGCATCATGGACAGGGGCAACACTGAAGCTTTCTTT. It is translated as CASIMDRGNTEAFF.